What follows are 21 T cell receptor beta chains derived from one specimen sequenced in a study of blood T cells in healthy people across ages. Together with a sample-barcoded 5' primer, a J-beta primer mix was included in a second PCR lasting about 7 to 12 cycles. TCRdb itself ran the 5' RACE reads through MiXCR, one entry per CDR3 protein. The sample consists of about 1.8 million distinct CDR3 sequences, 49% of them appearing once. Sequenced input: blood. These receptors originate from a woman in her thirties or forties in good health.

This clonotype showed up just a few times. The V call is TRBV4-1, the J call TRBJ1-1, with D hard to call. The CDR3 is made up of 15 amino acids. Germline V gives CDR1 MGHRA, CDR2 YSYEKL. Trimming shortened V by 0 bases and J by 1 base, and 9 bases separated the two germline ends. The CDR3 DNA follows: TGCGCCAGCAGCCAAGAGAGGACCCAGAACACTGAAGCTTTCTTT. This sequence encodes CASSQERTQNTEAFF.

The CDR3 DNA reads TGTGCCAGCAGTGTAAGGGGAAGCTCACCCCTCCACTTT. Protein: CASSVRGSSPLHF. J is TRBJ1-6 and V is TRBV27, with TRBD1 as a possible D gene (5 bases). This CDR3 has 13 amino acids. V was cut by 5 bases and J by 10 bases, with 12 bases left in between. Germline loops: CDR1 MNHEY, CDR2 SMNVEV (reference sequence).

In this sample, this clonotype turned up a few times. The rearrangement uses TRBV7-9 and TRBJ2-4, with TRBD2 matching 7 bases. Germline lookup yields CDR1 SEHNR and CDR2 FQNEAQ (reference sequence). The V segment lost 1 base and the J segment 9 bases; nucleotides outside the gene matches: 9. The CDR3 runs to 15 residues. CDR3 loop: CASSLGSGRGGIQYF. CDR3 sequence (DNA): TGTGCCAGCAGCTTAGGTAGCGGGCGGGGCGGCATTCAGTACTTC.

This chain connects TRBV25-1 to TRBJ1-2; TRBD1 matches 8 bases. Per germline, CDR1 MGHDK and CDR2 SYGVNS. V gave up 2 bases and J gave up 0 bases; unmatched junction bases: 2. The CDR3 consists of 15 residues. CDR3: CASSETGGTNYGYTF. The CDR3 DNA is TGTGCCAGCAGTGAAACAGGGGGAACTAACTATGGCTACACCTTC.

The chain is built from TRBV28 and TRBJ2-5, with a tentative D call TRBD1 (6 bases). V dropped 6 bases and J dropped 11 bases, with 16 bases sitting between them. The CDR3 runs to 12 residues. From germline, CDR1 is MDHEN and CDR2 SYDVKM. This CDR3 is CASSTTGSGQYF. CDR3 nucleotides: TGTGCCAGCAGCACAACAGGGTCCGGGCAGTACTTC.

Remarks on this clonotype: The junction departs from the called germline gene at one end, perhaps through a read error. The chain has TRBV3-1 and TRBJ2-5; D assignment may be TRBD1 or TRBD2 (6 bases each). The CDR3 covers 17 residues. Germline CDR1 reads LGHDT; CDR2 reads YNNKEL (reference sequence). CDR3 sequence (DNA): TGTGCCAGCGGCCGGGACATTTCTTTGGAGGGCCAAGAGGCCCAGTACTTC. As protein: CASGRDISLEGQEAQYF.

The chain uses TRBV11-3 and TRBJ2-1; a possible D gene is TRBD1 (6 bases). Germline loops: CDR1 SGHNT, CDR2 YENEEA. Trimming removed 0 bases at V and 5 bases at J, with 11 bases between. This CDR3 is built from 15 residues. CDR3 protein: CASSLEGGRNNEQFF. The CDR3 region has the DNA TGTGCCAGCAGCTTAGAAGGGGGAAGGAACAATGAGCAGTTCTTC.

V and J are TRBV6-2 or TRBV6-3 and TRBJ2-4, with 8 bases identical to TRBD2. The end of the DNA fits TRBJ2-7 better, so the J call may be wrong. This CDR3 comprises 15 residues. Germline V gene sequence: CDR1 MNHEY, CDR2 SVGEGT. CDR3 in DNA: TGTGCCAGCAGTCGCGGGACTAGTTTGCCTTACGAGCAGTACTTC. It yields the protein CASSRGTSLPYEQYF.

The V gene is TRBV7-9, the J gene TRBJ2-2, with 13 bases fitting TRBD2. Per the germline V gene, CDR1 is SEHNR and CDR2 is FQNEAQ (reference sequence). The length of the CDR3 is 15 residues. V lost 5 bases to trimming and J lost 7 bases; unmatched junction nucleotides: 4. CDR3 sequence: CASSIRTSGSGELFF. The CDR3 DNA follows: TGTGCCAGCAGCATCCGGACTAGCGGGAGCGGGGAGCTGTTTTTT.

This chain uses TRBV3-1 with TRBJ2-3; TRBD1 matches at 10 bases. This CDR3 has 13 amino acids. The germline gives CDR1 LGHDT, CDR2 YNNKEL (reference sequence). Losses at the gene ends were 7 bases for V and 11 bases for J; bases not matched to a gene: 9. The CDR3 loop reads CASTADRGQEQYF. The CDR3, as DNA: TGTGCCAGCACCGCAGACAGGGGGCAGGAGCAGTATTTT.

This clonotype appeared a few times. The chain employs TRBV29-1 and TRBJ2-7; D is possibly TRBD1 or TRBD2 (7 bases each). Germline V lookup: CDR1 SQVTM, CDR2 ANQGSEA. Trimming stripped 7 bases from V and 0 bases from J, with 19 bases between. This CDR3 spans 15 amino acids. The CDR3: CSGAGDRRRSYEQYF. Written as DNA, the CDR3 is TGCAGCGGGGCGGGGGACAGACGCCGCTCCTACGAGCAGTACTTC.

The chain is built from TRBV7-2 and TRBJ1-6; D not resolved. The germline CDR1 and CDR2 sequences are SGHTA and FQGNSA. V dropped 5 bases and J dropped 9 bases, with 23 bases sitting between them. The CDR3 loop spans 17 amino acids. CDR3 protein: CASSQQSGPWLGSPLHF. CDR3 DNA: TGTGCCAGCAGCCAACAGTCGGGCCCGTGGTTGGGTTCACCCCTCCACTTT.

The chain recombines TRBV24-1 with TRBJ1-2; no reliable D call. CDR3 size: 15 residues. The germline gives CDR1 KGHDR, CDR2 SFDVKD. Trimming pared 5 bases from V and 3 bases from J, leaving 15 bases between. CDR3 in amino acids: CATSGGQAPDYGYTF. For the CDR3, the DNA is TGTGCCACCAGTGGCGGGCAAGCTCCGGACTATGGCTACACCTTC.

The chain joins TRBV4-1 to TRBJ1-2, with D possibly being TRBD1 (5 bases). The V gene's germline CDR1 is MGHRA and CDR2 YSYEKL. The CDR3 loop spans 15 amino acids. V was trimmed by 2 bases and J by 7 bases, leaving 17 bases between them. The CDR3 sequence is CASSQTLQTAFGYTF. CDR3 coding DNA: TGCGCCAGCAGCCAAACTCTGCAGACAGCGTTTGGCTACACCTTC.

Only a few counts were recorded for this clonotype. This chain links TRBV9 with TRBJ2-6; D is unresolved. This CDR3 has 20 amino acids. In germline, CDR1 is SGDLS, CDR2 YYNGEE. Deletions cut 4 bases from V and 0 bases from J, with 23 bases between. CDR3: CASSPPGRLDRSSGANVLTF. The CDR3 region has the DNA TGTGCCAGCAGCCCCCCTGGTCGTCTGGACCGTTCCTCTGGGGCCAACGTCCTGACTTTC.

The sample holds a few counts of this clonotype. The V and J genes are TRBV5-6 and TRBJ2-5; 9 positions agree with TRBD2. V was clipped by 4 bases and J by 3 bases; unmatched bases: 10. The CDR3 runs to 16 residues. CDR1 is SGHDT and CDR2 is YYEEEE in the germline V gene. The CDR3 is CASSRRPSGDKETQYF. The CDR3 DNA reads TGTGCCAGCAGCCGGCGGCCTAGCGGGGATAAAGAGACCCAGTACTTC.

The rearrangement joins TRBV4-3 to TRBJ1-1; possible D gene TRBD1, 5 bases. This CDR3 has 16 residues. The V gene lost 1 base and the J gene lost 1 base, with 13 bases spanning the gap. Germline CDR1 is LGHNA and CDR2 is YSLEER. The CDR3 nucleotides read TGCGCCAGCAGCCAAGCTCTCGGGGACCAGAACACTGAAGCTTTCTTT. Its protein product is CASSQALGDQNTEAFF.

The chain employs TRBV2 and TRBJ1-2; TRBD1 is a possible D gene (5 bases). Trimming took off 6 bases at V and 10 bases at J, with 21 bases between the two ends. Germline V lookup: CDR1 SNHLY, CDR2 FYNNEI. This CDR3 is built from 14 residues. The CDR3 sequence: CASRADSPGPPYTF. The CDR3 DNA follows: TGTGCCAGCAGGGCTGACAGTCCAGGTCCCCCCTACACCTTC.

The chain is built from TRBV29-1 and TRBJ2-1, with D possibly matching TRBD1 (6 bases). The CDR3 is 16 residues long. Trimming stripped 4 bases from V and 5 bases from J, with 21 bases between. Germline V lookup: CDR1 SQVTM, CDR2 ANQGSEA. CDR3 coding DNA: TGCAGCGTTGTCTTGGCAGGGGACACCCTAGACAATGAGCAGTTCTTC. It is translated as CSVVLAGDTLDNEQFF.

The rearrangement uses TRBV10-3 and TRBJ2-7; D is unclear. Germline V gene data show CDR1 as ENHRY and CDR2 as SYGVKD. Trimming took off 6 bases at V and 0 bases at J, with 9 bases between the two ends. CDR3 length equals 13 residues. As DNA, the CDR3 is TGTGCCATCAGGACTTCAAGCTCCTACGAGCAGTACTTC. Translation gives CAIRTSSSYEQYF.

There are many counts of this clonotype. This chain joins TRBV12-3 or TRBV12-4 and TRBJ1-2; D possibly corresponds to TRBD1 (5 bases). This CDR3 spans 13 amino acids. Trimming removed 3 bases at V and 3 bases at J, with 8 bases between. CDR3 bases: TGTGCCAGCAGTTTCCAGGGTTACTATGGCTACACCTTC. Protein sequence: CASSFQGYYGYTF.